The sequence of this T cell receptor beta chain was determined in a study of T-cell memory formation after mild COVID-19 (dated by TCRdb to the early 2020s). Regarding the research as a whole: Most TCR sequence clusters were specific to one of the two donors. In a couple of donors, T-cell clones that expanded and contracted after mild COVID-19 were followed by sequencing TCRalpha and TCRbeta repertoires longitudinally. The cohort comprised two young, previously healthy adult volunteers, one female and one male. Points the paper makes about the study in general: The study covered only a couple of mild cases, and larger cohorts including severe cases with pre-infection samples were considered necessary. The second-wave clones that peaked on day 37 were not confirmed to be SARS-CoV-2 specific. Balanced CD4/CD8 phenotypes were observed for clones contracting from day 15 to 85, whereas a bias towards CD4+ was observed for a second wave of clones expanding from day 15 to 37. Some responding clones were found in pre-infection memory, which suggests that pre-existing cross-reactive memory T cells took part in the SARS-CoV-2 response. Contracting CD4+ clones were located mainly in the CM and EM memory subsets, whereas CD8+ clones were found to be enriched in EMRA.

Sequencing instrument: Illumina NovaSeq 6000. TCRalpha and TCRbeta cDNA libraries were constructed by 5'RACE with constant-segment primers, with sample barcodes and unique molecular identifiers being introduced. RNA was extracted from every sample with Trizol reagent. Libraries were amplified in two PCR steps, with a second sample barcode and Illumina TruSeq adapters added in the second step. The libraries were sequenced on an Illumina NovaSeq using 2 x 150 bp paired-end reads. On the authors' methods: Reads were demultiplexed and collapsed into UMI-guided consensus sequences with migec v1.2.7. Using mixcr v2.1.11, UMI consensuses were aligned to TRA and TRB V and J templates and then assembled into clonotypes. A clonotype was counted as expanded or contracted only when both edgeR and NoisET called the clonotype significant, with the noise models trained on biological replicates. edgeR calls used a false discovery rate-adjusted p below 0.01 and a log2 fold-change threshold of 1. As an exploratory analysis of dynamics, PCA with hierarchical clustering was applied to max-normalized trajectories of the 1000 most abundant clonotypes. The CD4 or CD8 phenotype of responding clones was assigned using the separately sequenced CD4+ and CD8+ repertoires. TCRdb cleaned the public reads at Q25 with fastp, built clones with MiXCR and kept in-frame beta chains. Identical CDR3 proteins give one entry, which carries the most common genes and DNA. The V and J calls reflect TCRdb's pipeline rather than the authors' work. The sample records 350,000 to 450,000 distinct CDR3 sequences, around 15% of which are singletons. Roughly 22% of the sample is taken by the ten largest.

About this clonotype itself: The antigen this receptor binds is unknown. The sample holds no much larger clone one base away, and base qualities are not on file.

The CDR3 starts with the cysteine, ends with the phenylalanine, and has 18 residues. Only the CDR3 portion is preserved as DNA: 54 bases, with reading frame beginning at the first base. V and J are trimmed by 4 bases and 9 bases, and the gene matches miss 17 bases of the junction. Per the germline V gene, SGHVS is the CDR1 and FQNEAQ is the CDR2. Ficoll-Paque density gradient centrifugation was the method used to isolate PBMCs. The sample comprised PBMCs or a T cell subset sorted from them (not recorded which). The sequence derives from a young man who had mild COVID-19 (a few samples of this study predate the infection). The sample titles of this study are shuffled in the database, so cell type and time point are left out; the donor was told from shared clones. The chain uses TRBV7-8 and TRBJ1-6, and TRBD1 matches 8 of the central bases. The CDR3 amino acid sequence is: CASSYDRGLRSSPSPLHF. DNA sequence: TGTGCCAGCAGCTATGACAGGGGCTTAAGGAGCAGTCCTTCACCCCTCCACTTT.